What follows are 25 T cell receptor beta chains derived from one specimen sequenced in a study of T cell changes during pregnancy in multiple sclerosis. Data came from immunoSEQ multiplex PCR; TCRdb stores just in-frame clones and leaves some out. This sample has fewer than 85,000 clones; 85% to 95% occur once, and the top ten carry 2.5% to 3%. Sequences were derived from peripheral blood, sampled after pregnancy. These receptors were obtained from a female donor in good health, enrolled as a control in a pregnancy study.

The CDR3 here is CASSQDARDSGANVLTF. The CDR3 bases are TGCGCCAGCAGCCAAGATGCCCGAGACTCTGGGGCCAACGTCCTGACTTTC. The V gene is TRBV4-3, the J gene TRBJ2-6; no clear D. CDR3 length: 17 amino acids. Germline CDR1 is LGHNA and CDR2 is YSLEER. The V end was cut by 0 bases, the J end by 0 bases, with 9 bases between.

The DNA for the CDR3 is TGTGCCAGCAGTTTAGGGGGGGCCTACAATGAGCAGTTCTTC. It is translated as CASSLGGAYNEQFF. The V call is TRBV28, the J call TRBJ2-1, with TRBD2 identical over 7 bases. There are 14 residues in the CDR3. The junction had 0 bases not matched to a gene; V was cut back by 2 bases and J by 2 bases. The germline gives CDR1 MDHEN, CDR2 SYDVKM.

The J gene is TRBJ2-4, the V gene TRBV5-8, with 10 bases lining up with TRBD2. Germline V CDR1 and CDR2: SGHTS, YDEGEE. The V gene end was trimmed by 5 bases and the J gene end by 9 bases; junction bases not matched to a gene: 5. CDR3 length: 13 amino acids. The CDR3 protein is CASRASGSGIQYF. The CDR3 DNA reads TGTGCCAGCAGGGCTAGCGGGAGTGGCATTCAGTACTTC.

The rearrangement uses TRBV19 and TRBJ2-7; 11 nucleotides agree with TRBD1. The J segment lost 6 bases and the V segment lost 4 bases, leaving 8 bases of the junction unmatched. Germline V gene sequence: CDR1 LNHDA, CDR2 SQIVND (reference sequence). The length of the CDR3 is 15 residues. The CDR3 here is CASSTPRTGGGEQYF. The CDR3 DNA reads TGTGCCAGTAGTACCCCTCGGACAGGGGGCGGCGAGCAGTACTTC. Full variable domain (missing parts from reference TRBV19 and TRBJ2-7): DGGITQSPKYLFRKEGQNVTLSCEQNLNHDAMYWYRQDPGQGLRLIYYSQIVNDFQKGDIAEGYSVSREKKESFPLTVTSAQKNPTAFYLCASSTPRTGGGEQYFGPGTRLTVT.

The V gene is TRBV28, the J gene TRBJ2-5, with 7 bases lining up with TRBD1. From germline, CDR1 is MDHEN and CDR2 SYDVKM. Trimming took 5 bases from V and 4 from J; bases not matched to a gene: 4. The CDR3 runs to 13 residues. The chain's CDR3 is CASSVHRGETQYF. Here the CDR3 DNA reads TGTGCCAGCAGTGTCCACAGGGGAGAGACCCAGTACTTC.

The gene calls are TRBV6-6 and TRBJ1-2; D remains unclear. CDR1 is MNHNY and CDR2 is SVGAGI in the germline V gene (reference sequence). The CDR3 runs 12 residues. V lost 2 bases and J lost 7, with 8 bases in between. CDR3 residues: CASSYLLVGYTF. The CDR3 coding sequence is TGTGCCAGCAGTTACCTCCTTGTTGGCTACACCTTC.

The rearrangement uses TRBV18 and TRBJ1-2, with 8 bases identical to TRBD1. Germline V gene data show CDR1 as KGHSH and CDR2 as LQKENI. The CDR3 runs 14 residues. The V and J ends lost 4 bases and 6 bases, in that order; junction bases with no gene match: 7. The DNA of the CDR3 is TGTGCCAGCTCACAAGGACAGGGAAGAGATGGCTACACCTTC. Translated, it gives CASSQGQGRDGYTF.

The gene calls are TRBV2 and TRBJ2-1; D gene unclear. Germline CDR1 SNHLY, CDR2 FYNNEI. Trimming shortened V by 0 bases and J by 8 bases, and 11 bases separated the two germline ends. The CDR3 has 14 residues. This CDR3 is CASSEAGTFDEQFF. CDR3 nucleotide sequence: TGTGCCAGCAGTGAAGCGGGCACCTTCGATGAGCAGTTCTTC. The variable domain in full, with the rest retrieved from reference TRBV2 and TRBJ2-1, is EPEVTQTPSHQVTQMGQEVILRCVPISNHLYFYWYRQILGQKVEFLVSFYNNEISEKSEIFDDQFSVERPDGSNFTLKIRSTKLEDSAMYFCASSEAGTFDEQFFGPGTRLTVL.

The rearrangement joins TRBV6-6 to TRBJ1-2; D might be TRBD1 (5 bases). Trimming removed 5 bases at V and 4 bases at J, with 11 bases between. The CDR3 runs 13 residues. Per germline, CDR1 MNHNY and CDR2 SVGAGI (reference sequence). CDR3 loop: CASSPQGSYGYTF. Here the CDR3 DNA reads TGTGCCAGCAGTCCGCAGGGAAGCTATGGCTACACCTTC.

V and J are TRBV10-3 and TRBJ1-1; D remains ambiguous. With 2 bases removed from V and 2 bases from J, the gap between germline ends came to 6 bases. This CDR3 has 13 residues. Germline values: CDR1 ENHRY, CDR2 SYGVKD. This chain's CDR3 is CAISEDTNTEAFF. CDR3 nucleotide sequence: TGTGCCATCAGTGAGGACACAAACACTGAAGCTTTCTTT.

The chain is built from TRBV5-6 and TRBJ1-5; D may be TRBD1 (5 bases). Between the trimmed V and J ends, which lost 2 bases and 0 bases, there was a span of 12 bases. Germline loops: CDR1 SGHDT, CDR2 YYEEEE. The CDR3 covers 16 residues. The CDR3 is CASSFNRGYSNQPQHF. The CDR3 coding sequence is TGTGCCAGCAGCTTCAACCGGGGGTATAGCAATCAGCCCCAGCATTTT.

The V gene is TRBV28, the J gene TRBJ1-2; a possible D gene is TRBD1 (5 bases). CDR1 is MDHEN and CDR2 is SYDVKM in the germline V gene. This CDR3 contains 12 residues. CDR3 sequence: CPQRGHPRGYTF. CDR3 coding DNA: TGTCCACAACGTGGACATCCTCGGGGCTACACCTTC.

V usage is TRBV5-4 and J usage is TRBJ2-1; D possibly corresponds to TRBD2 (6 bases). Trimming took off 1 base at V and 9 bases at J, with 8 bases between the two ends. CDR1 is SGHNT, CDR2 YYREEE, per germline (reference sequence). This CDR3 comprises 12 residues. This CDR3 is CASSLWGLEQFF. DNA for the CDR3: TGTGCCAGCAGCTTGTGGGGACTTGAGCAGTTCTTC.

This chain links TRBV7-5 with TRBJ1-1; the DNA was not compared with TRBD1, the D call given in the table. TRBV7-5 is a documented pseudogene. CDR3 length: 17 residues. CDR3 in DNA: TGTGCCAGAAGCTCGATAAACAGGTGTTTTCCTCTCTCTGAAGCTTTCTTT. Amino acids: CARSSINRCFPLSEAFF.

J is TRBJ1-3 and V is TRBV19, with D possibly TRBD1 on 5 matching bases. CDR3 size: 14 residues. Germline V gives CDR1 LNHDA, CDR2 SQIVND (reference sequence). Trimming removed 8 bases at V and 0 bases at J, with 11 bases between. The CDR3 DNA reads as TGTGCCAGTTCAGCAGGGTCCTCTGGAAACACCATATATTTT. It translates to CASSAGSSGNTIYF.

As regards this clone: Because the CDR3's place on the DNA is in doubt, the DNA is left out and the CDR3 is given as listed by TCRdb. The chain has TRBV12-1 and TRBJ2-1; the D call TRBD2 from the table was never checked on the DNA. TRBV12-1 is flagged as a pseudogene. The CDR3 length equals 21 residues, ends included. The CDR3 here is CASSFAPGTSLTSPSYNEQFF.

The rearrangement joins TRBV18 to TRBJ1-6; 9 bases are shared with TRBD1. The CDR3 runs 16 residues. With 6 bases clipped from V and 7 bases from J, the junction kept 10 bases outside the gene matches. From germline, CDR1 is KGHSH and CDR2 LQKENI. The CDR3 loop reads CASSYTGGAENSPLHF. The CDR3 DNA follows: TGTGCCAGCTCGTATACAGGGGGCGCGGAAAATTCACCCCTCCACTTT.

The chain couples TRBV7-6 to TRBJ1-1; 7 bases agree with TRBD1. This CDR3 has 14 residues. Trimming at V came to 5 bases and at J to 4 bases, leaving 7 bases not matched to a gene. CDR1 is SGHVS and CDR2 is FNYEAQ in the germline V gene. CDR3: CASSRQGEFTEAFF. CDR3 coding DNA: TGTGCCAGCAGCCGACAGGGAGAATTCACTGAAGCTTTCTTT.

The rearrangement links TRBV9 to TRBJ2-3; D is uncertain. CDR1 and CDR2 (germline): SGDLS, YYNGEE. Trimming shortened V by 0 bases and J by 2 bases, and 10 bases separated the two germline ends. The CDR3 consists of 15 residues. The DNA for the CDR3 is TGTGCCAGCAGCGTAGCTGGGCCGAACACAGATACGCAGTATTTT. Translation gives CASSVAGPNTDTQYF.

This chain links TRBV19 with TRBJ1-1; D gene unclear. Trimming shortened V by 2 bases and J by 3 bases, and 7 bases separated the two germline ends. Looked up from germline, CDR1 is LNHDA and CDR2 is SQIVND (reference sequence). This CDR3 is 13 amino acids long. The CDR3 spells CASSIRVYTEAFF. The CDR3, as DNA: TGTGCCAGTAGTATACGGGTCTACACTGAAGCTTTCTTT.

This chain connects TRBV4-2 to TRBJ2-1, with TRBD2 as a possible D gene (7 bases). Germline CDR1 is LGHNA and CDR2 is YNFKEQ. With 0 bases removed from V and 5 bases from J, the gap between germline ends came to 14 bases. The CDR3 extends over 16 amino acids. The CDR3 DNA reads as TGTGCCAGCAGCCAAGACAGAGGGGGGGGACACAATGAGCAGTTCTTC. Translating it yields CASSQDRGGGHNEQFF.

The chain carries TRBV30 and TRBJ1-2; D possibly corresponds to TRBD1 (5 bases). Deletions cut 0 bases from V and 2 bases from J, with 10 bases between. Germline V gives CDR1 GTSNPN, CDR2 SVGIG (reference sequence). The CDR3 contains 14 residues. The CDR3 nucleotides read TGTGCCTGGAGTGTATTGGCAGGGAACTATGGCTACACCTTC. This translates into CAWSVLAGNYGYTF. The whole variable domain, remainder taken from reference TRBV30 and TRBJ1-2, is SQTIHQWPATLVQPVGSPLSLECTVEGTSNPNLYWYRQAAGRGLQLLFYSVGIGQISSEVPQNLSASRPQDRQFILSSKKLLLSDSGFYLCAWSVLAGNYGYTFGSGTRLTVV.

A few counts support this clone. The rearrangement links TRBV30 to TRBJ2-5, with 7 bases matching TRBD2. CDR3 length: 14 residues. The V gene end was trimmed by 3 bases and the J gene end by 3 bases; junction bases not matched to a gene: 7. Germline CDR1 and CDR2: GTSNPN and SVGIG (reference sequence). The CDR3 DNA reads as TGTGCCTGGAGCCGAGCGGGGCTAAAAGAGACCCAGTACTTC. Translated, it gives CAWSRAGLKETQYF.

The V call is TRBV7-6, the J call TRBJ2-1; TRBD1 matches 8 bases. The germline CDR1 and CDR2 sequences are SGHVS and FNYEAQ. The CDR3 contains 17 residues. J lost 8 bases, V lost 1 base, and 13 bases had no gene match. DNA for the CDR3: TGTGCCAGCAGCTTAGAGGCCCGGACAGGGACAAGGGATGAGCAGTTCTTC. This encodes CASSLEARTGTRDEQFF.

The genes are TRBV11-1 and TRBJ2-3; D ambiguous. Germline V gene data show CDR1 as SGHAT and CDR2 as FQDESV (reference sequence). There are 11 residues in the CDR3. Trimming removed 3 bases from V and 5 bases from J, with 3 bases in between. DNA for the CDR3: TGTGCCAGCAGCTTGCGAGATACGCAGTATTTT. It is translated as CASSLRDTQYF.